This passage covers 14 T cell receptor beta chains from one sample sequenced in a study of T cell responses to AZD1222 COVID-19 vaccine. Clones were sequenced by immunoSEQ multiplex PCR, and TCRdb holds only the in-frame ones, with some missing. In the table there are 150,000 to 180,000 clones, 90% of which are singletons. Here the sequenced sample was peripheral blood, taken on day 0 of AZD1222 vaccination. The origin of the receptors is an adult in good health.

J is TRBJ2-4 and V is TRBV2, with D hard to call. The germline V and J ends were trimmed by 7 bases and 0 bases, with 10 bases remaining between them. Germline lookup yields CDR1 SNHLY and CDR2 FYNNEI. CDR3 length equals 14 residues. CDR3 loop: CASTGPLAKNIQYF. CDR3 nucleotides: TGTGCCAGCACGGGTCCTCTAGCCAAAAACATTCAGTACTTC.

The rearrangement links TRBV7-2 to TRBJ2-1; 11 bases fit TRBD2. This CDR3 spans 18 amino acids. Germline V gives CDR1 SGHTA, CDR2 FQGNSA. V lost 1 base to trimming and J lost 7 bases; unmatched junction nucleotides: 12. The CDR3 region is CASSLGWTSGLRPNEQFF. CDR3 nucleotides: TGTGCCAGCAGCTTAGGATGGACTAGCGGGTTGAGACCTAATGAGCAGTTCTTC.

The gene calls are TRBV7-9 and TRBJ1-6; TRBD1 matches at 7 bases. CDR3 length: 17 amino acids. Germline V CDR1 and CDR2: SEHNR, FQNEAQ (reference sequence). V shed 4 bases, J shed 7 bases, and the junction held 13 bases outside the gene matches. CDR3 nucleotides: TGTGCCAGCAGCTATTCAAGGGCGGGACAGCCAAATTCACCCCTCCACTTT. This encodes CASSYSRAGQPNSPLHF.

This clone was picked up a small number of times. This sequence joins TRBV2 and TRBJ2-1, with unresolved D. The CDR3 runs to 13 residues. CDR1 and CDR2 (germline): SNHLY, FYNNEI. The V gene lost 8 bases and the J gene lost 7 bases, with 15 bases spanning the gap. CDR3 in DNA: TGTGCCAGCGGCTTTGGCAGCTTTAATGAGCAGTTCTTC. It is translated as CASGFGSFNEQFF.

The chain employs TRBV29-1 and TRBJ2-1; either TRBD1 or TRBD2 may fit D (5 bases each). In germline, CDR1 is SQVTM, CDR2 ANQGSEA. The CDR3 runs 11 residues. V shed 2 bases and J shed 10 bases, with 9 bases lying between them. The CDR3 loop is CSVESGDEQFF. CDR3 in DNA: TGCAGCGTTGAATCTGGGGACGAGCAGTTCTTC.

The rearrangement uses TRBV6-5 and TRBJ1-6; 7 bases align to TRBD1. Germline V gene data show CDR1 as MNHEY and CDR2 as SVGAGI. CDR3 length: 15 residues. V was pared by 7 bases and J by 7 bases, with 10 bases of the junction left unmatched. CDR3 coding DNA: TGTGCCAGCATAAGGGGACAGCAAAACAATTCACCCCTCCACTTT. Its translation is CASIRGQQNNSPLHF.

The chain employs TRBV5-1 and TRBJ2-7; 12 bases are a match to TRBD1. The CDR3 contains 16 residues. V lost 0 bases to trimming and J lost 5 bases; unmatched junction nucleotides: 6. Germline V CDR1 and CDR2: SGHRS, YFSETQ. CDR3 residues: CASSLGTGTGGNEQYF. The CDR3 nucleotides read TGCGCCAGCAGCTTGGGGACCGGGACAGGGGGCAACGAGCAGTACTTC.

The chain's CDR3 is CASSLGGTRQVTEAFF. The CDR3 bases are TGTGCCAGCAGCTTAGGGGGAACCCGACAAGTCACTGAAGCTTTCTTT. The rearrangement links TRBV7-2 to TRBJ1-1, with D hard to call. Germline CDR1 SGHTA, CDR2 FQGNSA. The ends were cut back, 1 base at V and 4 bases at J, with 16 bases in the middle. There are 16 residues in the CDR3. The entire variable domain, with the rest obtained from reference TRBV7-2 and TRBJ1-1, is as follows: GAGVSQSPSNKVTEKGKDVELRCDPISGHTALYWYRQSLGQGLEFLIYFQGNSAPDKSGLPSDRFSAERTGGSVSTLTIQRTQQEDSAVYLCASSLGGTRQVTEAFFGQGTRLTVV.

V is TRBV7-2 and J is TRBJ1-5, with a weak D call TRBD1 (5 bases). Germline assignment: CDR1 SGHTA and CDR2 FQGNSA. V lost 1 base and J lost 4, with 11 bases in between. CDR3 length: 15 amino acids. CDR3 DNA sequence: TGTGCCAGCAGCTTAGTCGGGGGTGGGAATCAGCCCCAGCATTTT. Amino acid sequence: CASSLVGGGNQPQHF.

This sequence joins TRBV30 and TRBJ1-1; a possible D gene is TRBD1 (5 bases). V lost 3 bases to trimming and J lost 3 bases, with 11 bases between them. Germline V gene lookup returns CDR1 GTSNPN and CDR2 SVGIG (reference sequence). The CDR3 loop spans 13 amino acids. The CDR3 sequence is CAWSRGGDTEAFF. DNA of the CDR3: TGTGCCTGGAGCCGGGGGGGGGACACTGAAGCTTTCTTT.

The rearrangement joins TRBV28 to TRBJ2-7; D is undetermined. With 1 base removed from V and 6 bases from J, the gap between germline ends came to 16 bases. Germline V gives CDR1 MDHEN, CDR2 SYDVKM. The CDR3 spans 15 residues. The CDR3 protein is CASSLLHIFPGEQYF. DNA for the CDR3: TGTGCCAGCAGTTTATTGCACATCTTTCCCGGCGAGCAGTACTTC.

The gene calls are TRBV2 and TRBJ2-3; 10 nucleotides line up with TRBD2. CDR1 and CDR2 from the germline V gene are SNHLY and FYNNEI. The V and J ends lost 7 bases and 4 bases, in that order; junction bases with no gene match: 14. This CDR3 spans 17 amino acids. CDR3 nucleotides: TGTGCCAGCACCCTCCGGGTCGCAGCGGGAGGGGCAGATACGCAGTATTTT. Its protein product is CASTLRVAAGGADTQYF.

The V and J genes are TRBV30 and TRBJ1-4, with 9 bases aligning to TRBD1. The trim removed 4 bases at V and 6 bases at J, leaving 9 bases unmatched. The CDR3 is made up of 15 amino acids. Germline values: CDR1 GTSNPN, CDR2 SVGIG (reference sequence). CDR3 sequence reads: CAWNAGTGSYEKLFF. The CDR3 region has the DNA TGTGCCTGGAACGCCGGGACAGGGAGTTATGAAAAACTGTTTTTT.

V gene TRBV9 combines with J gene TRBJ1-3, with D unclear. Trimming shortened V by 2 bases and J by 0 bases, and 12 bases separated the two germline ends. This CDR3 has 16 amino acids. Germline values: CDR1 SGDLS, CDR2 YYNGEE. The CDR3 coding sequence is TGTGCCAGCAGCGTGTCCCCACAGTTCTCTGGAAACACCATATATTTT. This gives the protein CASSVSPQFSGNTIYF.